One sample yielded the 20 T cell receptor beta chains listed below, sequenced in a study of Graves' ophthalmopathy and Graves' hyperthyroidism. RNA transcripts were the template, and TCR beta CDR3 regions were amplified from them. First-round RT-PCR used HTBI primers; second-round multiplex PCR followed. Each CDR3 protein is one row after TCRdb ran MiXCR on the multiplex PCR reads. The table shows almost 400,000 distinct CDR3 sequences, with 15% to 20% occurring only once. What was sequenced was peripheral blood. These receptors originate from a woman aged 18-29 years with Graves' ophthalmopathy.

V usage is TRBV7-2 and J usage is TRBJ2-5; TRBD1 might be the D (6 bases). Trimming took 4 bases from V and 0 from J, leaving 9 bases between them. CDR3 length: 14 amino acids. Germline V gives CDR1 SGHTA, CDR2 FQGNSA. CDR3 nucleotides: TGTGCCAGCAGCTGGGGACACCACCAAGAGACCCAGTACTTC. Its protein product is CASSWGHHQETQYF.

At least ten counts were recorded for this clonotype. This chain links TRBV20-1 with TRBJ2-7; D is unclear. There are 14 residues in the CDR3. Per the germline V gene, CDR1 is DFQATT and CDR2 is SNEGSKA (reference sequence). The germline V and J ends were trimmed by 1 base and 2 bases, with 12 bases remaining between them. The CDR3 DNA sequence: TGCAGTGCTAGAGCCCCCCTAGGGACCTACGAGCAGTACTTC. The encoded protein is CSARAPLGTYEQYF.

V and J are TRBV6-1 and TRBJ2-7; a possible D gene is TRBD2 (5 bases). Between the trimmed V and J ends, which lost 6 bases and 4 bases, there was a span of 16 bases. CDR1 is MNHNS, CDR2 SASEGT, per germline. The CDR3 has 14 residues. In DNA, the CDR3 is TGTGCCAGCAGCCATACCTCGGAGGTTTACGAGCAGTACTTC. This encodes CASSHTSEVYEQYF.

This clonotype came up once. This rearrangement joins TRBV12-3 or TRBV12-4 to TRBJ1-3; the D gene is possibly TRBD1 (5 bases). The CDR3 runs to 14 residues. The V end lost 6 bases, the J end lost 0 bases, and 9 bases lay between the germline ends. The CDR3 spells CASRRQNSGNTIYF. The CDR3 DNA reads as TGTGCCAGCAGAAGACAGAACTCTGGAAACACCATATATTTT.

This clonotype was counted at least ten times. The chain has TRBV20-1 and TRBJ1-3, with no clear D. Germline V gene lookup returns CDR1 DFQATT and CDR2 SNEGSKA (reference sequence). The CDR3 contains 11 residues. The ends were cut back, 6 bases at V and 4 bases at J, with 7 bases in the middle. CDR3 sequence (DNA): TGCAGTGCAACCCAGGGAAACACCATATATTTT. As protein: CSATQGNTIYF.

The sample holds many counts of this clonotype. CDR3 region: CASSLEGWDYGYTF. DNA of the CDR3: TGCGCCAGCAGCTTGGAGGGATGGGACTATGGCTACACCTTC. The rearrangement joins TRBV5-1 to TRBJ1-2; D remains unclear. Germline CDR1 is SGHRS and CDR2 is YFSETQ. The CDR3 sequence is 14 residues long. V was clipped by 0 bases and J by 3 bases, with 9 bases between them. Full variable domain (missing parts from reference TRBV5-1 and TRBJ1-2): KAGVTQTPRYLIKTRGQQVTLSCSPISGHRSVSWYQQTPGQGLQFLFEYFSETQRNKGNFPGRFSGRQFSNSRSEMNVSTLELGDSALYLCASSLEGWDYGYTFGSGTRLTVV.

This clonotype was recorded many times. This chain joins TRBV28 and TRBJ1-2, with D hard to call. Germline CDR1 MDHEN, CDR2 SYDVKM. V gave up 8 bases and J gave up 1 base, with 5 bases separating them. CDR3 length equals 11 residues. The DNA for the CDR3 is TGTGCCAGCCGCCGTAACTATGGCTACACCTTC. Translating it yields CASRRNYGYTF.

This clonotype was seen ten or more times. The CDR3 protein is CASSPRENYGYTF. For the CDR3, the DNA is TGTGCCAGCAGTCCGAGGGAAAACTATGGCTACACCTTC. This chain uses TRBV18 with TRBJ1-2, with unresolved D. The ends were cut back, 8 bases at V and 2 bases at J, with 12 bases in the middle. Per germline, CDR1 KGHSH and CDR2 LQKENI. CDR3 size: 13 residues.

This clonotype occurred once. The J gene is TRBJ2-7, the V gene TRBV6-5; no clear D. This CDR3 has 13 amino acids. Germline values: CDR1 MNHEY, CDR2 SVGAGI. With 4 bases removed from V and 5 bases from J, the gap between germline ends came to 12 bases. The CDR3 DNA reads as TGTGCCAGCAGTTTGGCGCTTGATAACGAGCAGTACTTC. Its translation is CASSLALDNEQYF.

This clonotype was seen many times. The gene calls are TRBV18 and TRBJ2-5; D might be TRBD2 (6 bases). Germline V CDR1 and CDR2: KGHSH, LQKENI. The CDR3 is 15 residues long. V was pared by 5 bases and J by 5 bases, with 18 bases between. The CDR3 bases are TGTGCCAGCTCAACCACAAGCCGGGGGAGGGAGACCCAGTACTTC. Encoded protein: CASSTTSRGRETQYF.

This clonotype was picked up many times. This chain connects TRBV7-2 to TRBJ2-7; 7 bases align to TRBD2. The CDR3 is 16 amino acids. The germline gives CDR1 SGHTA, CDR2 FQGNSA. V gave up 1 base and J gave up 1 base; unmatched junction bases: 7. The chain's CDR3 is CASSLVPSSGSYEQYF. CDR3 bases: TGTGCCAGCAGCTTAGTCCCCTCTAGCGGTTCCTACGAGCAGTACTTC. The complete variable domain, with remaining parts taken from reference TRBV7-2 and TRBJ2-7, reads GAGVSQSPSNKVTEKGKDVELRCDPISGHTALYWYRQSLGQGLEFLIYFQGNSAPDKSGLPSDRFSAERTGGSVSTLTIQRTQQEDSAVYLCASSLVPSSGSYEQYFGPGTRLTVT.

The chain links TRBV4-1 to TRBJ1-6; D remains ambiguous. CDR3 length: 15 amino acids. Germline CDR1 and CDR2: MGHRA and YSYEKL. V shed 1 base and J shed 7 bases, with 11 bases lying between them. CDR3 region: CASSQVEGYNSPLHF. The CDR3 coding sequence is TGCGCCAGCAGCCAAGTAGAGGGTTACAATTCACCCCTCCACTTT.

This clonotype was counted between two and nine times. This rearrangement joins TRBV28 to TRBJ2-5; 14 bases fit TRBD2. Germline V gives CDR1 MDHEN, CDR2 SYDVKM. Losses at the gene ends were 5 bases for V and 4 bases for J; bases not matched to a gene: 9. The CDR3 spans 17 residues. The CDR3 here is CASSPPGLAGVGETQYF. The CDR3 region has the DNA TGTGCCAGCAGTCCGCCGGGACTAGCGGGAGTAGGAGAGACCCAGTACTTC.

This clonotype showed up many times. J is TRBJ1-6 and V is TRBV28; the D is unclear. Germline V CDR1 and CDR2: MDHEN, SYDVKM. This CDR3 has 14 residues. The ends were cut back, 8 bases at V and 9 bases at J, with 17 bases in the middle. The CDR3: CASYAGGSGSPLHF. The CDR3 coding sequence is TGTGCCAGCTACGCGGGTGGGTCCGGTTCACCCCTCCACTTT.

This clonotype appeared many times. The rearrangement joins TRBV29-1 to TRBJ1-1, with D possibly being TRBD1 (6 bases). V was trimmed by 6 bases and J by 2 bases, leaving 16 bases between them. Germline V CDR1 and CDR2: SQVTM, ANQGSEA. This CDR3 has 14 residues. Here the CDR3 DNA reads TGCAGCGTCGAGGGGGGGAGGGCTAACACTGAAGCTTTCTTT. It codes for CSVEGGRANTEAFF.

This chain links TRBV27 with TRBJ1-1; possible D gene TRBD1, 6 bases. Trimming stripped 6 bases from V and 0 bases from J, with 20 bases between. The germline gives CDR1 MNHEY, CDR2 SMNVEV (reference sequence). This CDR3 is built from 17 residues. The CDR3 DNA follows: TGTGCCAGCAGGCCTTACAGGGACTATCGGATGAACACTGAAGCTTTCTTT. Its translation: CASRPYRDYRMNTEAFF.

The gene calls are TRBV19 and TRBJ2-5; 7 bases match TRBD2. Trimming took 4 bases from V and 5 from J; bases not matched to a gene: 7. Germline assignment: CDR1 LNHDA and CDR2 SQIVND (reference sequence). This CDR3 has 14 residues. CDR3 in DNA: TGTGCCAGTAGTAGTGGCGGGAGCGTCGAGACCCAGTACTTC. This sequence encodes CASSSGGSVETQYF.

This clonotype showed up many times. The rearrangement joins TRBV30 to TRBJ1-2, with D hard to call. There are 14 residues in the CDR3. V was pared by 1 base and J by 3 bases, with 12 bases between. Germline CDR1 reads GTSNPN; CDR2 reads SVGIG (reference sequence). CDR3 nucleotides: TGTGCCTGGAGTGCTTCGTGGGGATACTATGGCTACACCTTC. It yields the protein CAWSASWGYYGYTF. Supplemented by reference TRBV30 and TRBJ1-2, the full variable domain reads SQTIHQWPATLVQPVGSPLSLECTVEGTSNPNLYWYRQAAGRGLQLLFYSVGIGQISSEVPQNLSASRPQDRQFILSSKKLLLSDSGFYLCAWSASWGYYGYTFGSGTRLTVV.

In this sample, this clonotype turned up many times. V gene TRBV6-2 or TRBV6-3 combines with J gene TRBJ2-7; 14 bases are shared with TRBD2. J was trimmed by 3 bases and V by 2 bases; bases with no gene match: 9. The CDR3 has 18 residues. The V gene's germline CDR1 is MNHEY and CDR2 SVGEGT. In DNA, the CDR3 is TGTGCCAGCAGTTACCGCGGGACTAGCGGGAGACCCTTCTACGAGCAGTACTTC. Its protein is CASSYRGTSGRPFYEQYF.

This clonotype was counted at least ten times. The chain uses TRBV6-5 and TRBJ2-7; TRBD2 matches 7 bases. This CDR3 has 15 amino acids. Trimming cost V 4 bases and J 0 bases; bases outside gene matches: 6. Germline CDR1 and CDR2: MNHEY and SVGAGI. CDR3 sequence reads: CASSSERGGSYEQYF. Written as DNA, the CDR3 is TGTGCCAGCAGTTCTGAGCGGGGTGGCTCCTACGAGCAGTACTTC.